This T cell receptor (beta chain) derives from a study of graft-versus-host responses after intestinal transplantation. V was clipped by 5 bases and J by 4 bases; unmatched bases: 4. The CDR3 is made up of 13 amino acids. CDR1 and CDR2 (germline): MNHNY, SVGAGI (reference sequence). The table came from immunoSEQ multiplex PCR; TCRdb's copy has only in-frame clones and leaves some out. The repertoire consists of about 38,000 clones, with approximately 95% occurring once and the leading ten covering over 0.2%. Remarks on this clone: Its specificity is unknown.

The sequence was collected from a human donor who was the organ donor for an intestinal transplant. This chain connects TRBV6-6 to TRBJ1-1; 7 nucleotides agree with TRBD1. Sample: unstimulated CD4+ T cells sorted from spleen or lymph node cells, taken before transplant. CDR3 bases: TGTGCCAGCAGTGCCCCAGGGGGCACTGAAGCTTTCTTT. Protein sequence: CASSAPGGTEAFF.